This T cell receptor beta chain was sequenced in a study of shared clonotypes between healthy human individuals (dated by TCRdb to the early 2020s). Looking at the study overall: The cohort included a few men and a couple of women between 18 and 49 years of age. For each donor, three plates each were used for CD4 naive and CD4 memory, two plates were used for CD8 naive, and one plate was used for CD8 memory. Blood TCR repertoires of five healthy adults were deeply sequenced to estimate repertoire size and the extent of clonotype sharing between individuals. Libraries were prepared and TCR repertoires were sequenced by different laboratories using diverse techniques, in order to increase sequencing depth and limit assay-specific biases. Per donor, leukapheresis produced somewhere between about 0.94 and 9.5 billion PBMCs. Paper-wide results and their limitations: The genetic and exposure-history diversity represented was limited by the small number of donors. Sampling was restricted to blood, and TCR repertoires in tissues likely differ from the TCR repertoires found in blood. Compared with non-shared clonotypes, the clonotypes found in all four sorted-subset donors had higher generation probabilities. When several donors were compared, the shared fraction of clonotypes was around 5% for naive CD4, about 4% for naive CD8, 2.3% for memory CD4, and under 0.5% for memory CD8. Based on pairwise subsampling, the degree of clonotype sharing among donors was expected to be affected by sequencing depth. Incomplete sequencing was indicated by rarefaction of sorted-subset datasets, despite the large sequencing depth. Naive subsets generally had larger estimated clonotype richness than memory subsets did.

Using the deep immunoSEQ assay, TCR CDR3 regions were amplified from genomic DNA by multiplex PCR. For each cell subset, the extracted genomic DNA was distributed evenly across all wells of several immunoSEQ 96-well plates, and each plate served as one replicate. For sorted subsets, around 200 ng genomic DNA, equal to approximately 30,000 T cell genomes, was loaded into each replicate PCR. Purified libraries were measured with a Qubit 3.0 fluorometer, size-checked on a Bioanalyzer 2100, and measured again with the KAPA Library Quantification kit. Each immunoSEQ 96-well plate was sequenced on its own single-read 150-cycle Illumina NextSeq 550 flow cell. The original methods were these. The immunoSEQ output contained only junctional sequences without quality scores, so filtering could not match that applied to full-length reads. To assign V/J genes and CDR3, sequences were annotated using PyIR, a Python wrapper for IgBLAST v1.9, with IMGT germline references. Reads with weak V/J assignments (E-value above 1e-6), missing CDR3, stop codons, out-of-frame junctions, or ambiguous translated residues were removed. A V3J clonotype was defined by an identical inferred V gene, J gene, and CDR3 amino acid sequence. Percentage overlap between repertoires was calculated by dividing the number of shared unique clonotypes by the size of the smaller repertoire. RTK rarefaction, the Chao1 estimator, and Recon v2.1 estimates of unobserved clonotypes were used to assess repertoire richness. For all TCRbeta clonotypes obtained by the gDNA method from several donors, generation probabilities were computed with OLGA. Drawn from immuneACCESS, this table holds only the in-frame rearrangements with V and J called that TCRdb kept. Clones are partly lost; checked studies trace under half to an unresolved V gene and leave the rest unexplained. The V and J calls and clone size are taken from that table; D and trimming were inferred from the DNA. This sample comprises some 2,000,000 clones, 85% to 95% of them detected only once. The ten largest clones add up to 0.1% to 0.15% of the sample.

Donors were healthy HIV-negative adults with no recently reported acute infections or vaccinations. All donors were Caucasian adults living in Nashville, Tennessee, USA. Magnetic negative selection was used to enrich CD4+ T cells, after which naive cells were positively selected on CD45RA and the negative fraction became the memory subset. After blood collection by leukapheresis, PBMCs were isolated using Ficoll-Histopaque density gradient centrifugation and then cryopreserved in the vapor phase of liquid nitrogen. Purity and quantity of every magnetically sorted T cell population were checked by analytical flow cytometry. Each sorted fraction had its genomic DNA isolated and then quantified by UV absorbance on a Nanodrop 2000c. Details on this clone: Its antigen remains unidentified. No qualities accompany the bases; no much larger clone lies one base away.

The CDR3 sequence holds 15 residues, the cysteine and phenylalanine included. The read is trimmed to its CDR3 DNA, 45 bases read in frame from base 1. Trimming removed 5 bases from V and 4 bases from J; the gene matches leave 10 bases unexplained. The germline V gene provides CDR1 SNHLY and CDR2 FYNNEI. The sequence was obtained from a man aged 18 to 30 in good health. Input material: naive CD4+ T cells sorted from blood. Per the publication, the cell subset or site label means: CD45RA+ positively selected. The chain links TRBV2 with TRBJ2-7; 8 junctional bases match TRBD1. The CDR3 has the sequence CASSLPTGAKYEQYF. DNA sequence: TGTGCCAGCAGTCTCCCGACAGGGGCTAAGTACGAGCAGTACTTC.